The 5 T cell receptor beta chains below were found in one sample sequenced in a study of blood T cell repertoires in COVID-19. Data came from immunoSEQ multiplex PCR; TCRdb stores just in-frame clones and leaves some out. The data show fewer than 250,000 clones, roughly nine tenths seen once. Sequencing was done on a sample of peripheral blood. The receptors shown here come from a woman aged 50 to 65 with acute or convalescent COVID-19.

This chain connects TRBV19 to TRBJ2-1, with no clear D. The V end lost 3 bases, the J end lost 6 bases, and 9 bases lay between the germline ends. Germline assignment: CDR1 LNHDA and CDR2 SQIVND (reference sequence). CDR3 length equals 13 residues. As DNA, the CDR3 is TGTGCCAGTAGTATTTCCCGTTTCAATGAGCAGTTCTTC. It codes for CASSISRFNEQFF. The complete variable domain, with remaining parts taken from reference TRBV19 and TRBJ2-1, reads DGGITQSPKYLFRKEGQNVTLSCEQNLNHDAMYWYRQDPGQGLRLIYYSQIVNDFQKGDIAEGYSVSREKKESFPLTVTSAQKNPTAFYLCASSISRFNEQFFGPGTRLTVL.

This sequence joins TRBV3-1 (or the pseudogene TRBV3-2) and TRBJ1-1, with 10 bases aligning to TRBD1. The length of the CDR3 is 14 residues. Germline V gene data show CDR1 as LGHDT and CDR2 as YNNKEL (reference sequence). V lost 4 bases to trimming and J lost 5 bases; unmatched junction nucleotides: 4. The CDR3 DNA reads TGTGCCAGCAGCCTCCGGGACAGGGGTACTGAAGCTTTCTTT. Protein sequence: CASSLRDRGTEAFF.

CDR3 sequence: CATLARDRGHYGYTF. The CDR3 DNA reads as TGTGCCACCTTGGCCCGGGACAGGGGCCACTATGGCTACACCTTC. The chain employs TRBV19 and TRBJ1-2; TRBD1 aligns across 10 bases. Germline CDR1 is LNHDA and CDR2 is SQIVND (reference sequence). V dropped 10 bases and J dropped 3; count of bases not matched to a gene: 11. This CDR3 has 15 residues.

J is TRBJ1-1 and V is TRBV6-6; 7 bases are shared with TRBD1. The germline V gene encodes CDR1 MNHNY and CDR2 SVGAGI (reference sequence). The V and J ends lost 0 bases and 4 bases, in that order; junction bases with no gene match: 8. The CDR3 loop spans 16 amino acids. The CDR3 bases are TGTGCCAGCAGTTACTCGAGTCCCCCAGGGGGCACTGAAGCTTTCTTT. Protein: CASSYSSPPGGTEAFF.

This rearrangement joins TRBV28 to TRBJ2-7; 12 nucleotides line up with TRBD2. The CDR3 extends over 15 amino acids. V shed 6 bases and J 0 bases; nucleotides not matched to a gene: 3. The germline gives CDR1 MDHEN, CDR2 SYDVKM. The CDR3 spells CASSPTSGSSYEQYF. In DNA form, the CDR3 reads TGTGCCAGCAGCCCGACTAGCGGGAGCTCCTACGAGCAGTACTTC.